Listed here are 18 T cell receptor beta chains from one sample, sequenced in a study of cytomegalovirus exposure and HLA in healthy donors. PCR involved 60 Vbeta and 13 Jbeta primers. Clones were sequenced by immunoSEQ multiplex PCR, and TCRdb holds only the in-frame ones, with some missing. The data contain 190,000 or so clones, less than 85% of them singletons. The sequenced sample consisted of PBMCs. These receptors were taken from a girl under 18 in good health and CMV-seropositive.

CDR3 DNA: TGTGCCAGCAGCTTTAGCTACGAGCAGTACTTC. The encoded protein is CASSFSYEQYF. The V gene is TRBV5-8, the J gene TRBJ2-7; no definite D call. Germline-derived CDR1 and CDR2 are SGHTS and YDEGEE. The CDR3 is 11 residues long. V lost 2 bases and J 3 bases, leaving 3 bases between the germline ends.

This sequence joins TRBV7-9 and TRBJ2-3; TRBD1 aligns across 8 bases. CDR3 length equals 13 residues. Germline assignment: CDR1 SEHNR and CDR2 FQNEAQ (reference sequence). The J segment lost 7 bases and the V segment lost 6 bases, leaving 6 bases of the junction unmatched. The CDR3 loop is CASSSQGAHTQYF. In DNA form, the CDR3 reads TGTGCCAGCAGTTCCCAGGGGGCGCATACGCAGTATTTT.

This clone was counted between two and nine times. Here the CDR3 DNA reads TGCGCCAGCAGCCCAGCCGGGGGTAGCACAGATACGCAGTATTTT. This gives the protein CASSPAGGSTDTQYF. The chain joins TRBV4-1 to TRBJ2-3, with D tentatively TRBD2 (6 bases). The CDR3 is made up of 15 amino acids. Trimming removed 4 bases from V and 0 bases from J, with 11 bases in between. CDR1 and CDR2 (germline): MGHRA, YSYEKL.

The chain recombines TRBV18 with TRBJ2-7; 7 bases match TRBD1. The length of the CDR3 is 15 residues. The V and J ends lost 4 bases and 5 bases, in that order; junction bases with no gene match: 11. Germline V gene lookup returns CDR1 KGHSH and CDR2 LQKENI. CDR3 region: CASSRTAQGRDEQYF. The CDR3, as DNA: TGTGCCAGCTCACGAACGGCACAGGGGCGCGACGAGCAGTACTTC. The full variable domain, with the rest looked up from reference TRBV18 and TRBJ2-7, is NAGVMQNPRHLVRRRGQEARLRCSPMKGHSHVYWYRQLPEEGLKFMVYLQKENIIDESGMPKERFSAEFPKEGPSILRIQQVVRGDSAAYFCASSRTAQGRDEQYFGPGTRLTVT.

The chain joins TRBV7-9 to TRBJ2-1; tentative D call: TRBD1 (5 bases). Looked up from germline, CDR1 is SEHNR and CDR2 is FQNEAQ (reference sequence). The CDR3 covers 12 residues. V lost 4 bases to trimming and J lost 9 bases, with 10 bases between them. The CDR3 is CASSSQVPEQFF. The DNA of the CDR3 is TGTGCCAGCAGCTCACAGGTTCCTGAGCAGTTCTTC. Variable domain in full (rest from reference TRBV7-9 and TRBJ2-1): DTGVSQNPRHKITKRGQNVTFRCDPISEHNRLYWYRQTLGQGPEFLTYFQNEAQLEKSRLLSDRFSAERPKGSFSTLEIQRTEQGDSAMYLCASSSQVPEQFFGPGTRLTVL.

The V call is TRBV6-5, the J call TRBJ2-4; D unclear. V was pared by 11 bases and J by 9 bases, with 8 bases between. From germline, CDR1 is MNHEY and CDR2 SVGAGI. CDR3 length equals 9 residues. CDR3 bases: TGTGCCCTCGGTCCCATTCAGTACTTC. Amino acid sequence: CALGPIQYF.

The genes are TRBV7-6 and TRBJ1-2, with D uncertain. Germline CDR1 is SGHVS and CDR2 is FNYEAQ. Trimming took 5 bases from V and 7 from J, leaving 11 bases between them. The CDR3 has 12 residues. CDR3 loop: CASSEGSGGYTF. DNA of the CDR3: TGTGCCAGCAGCGAGGGATCGGGTGGCTACACCTTC.

This clone occurred once. The chain employs TRBV5-5 and TRBJ2-7, with D unresolved. This CDR3 has 11 residues. Between the trimmed V and J ends, which lost 2 bases and 7 bases, there was a span of 7 bases. Germline V gene data show CDR1 as SGHKS and CDR2 as YYEKEE (reference sequence). This chain's CDR3 is CASSLAYEQYF. CDR3 bases: TGTGCCAGCAGCTTAGCTTATGAGCAGTACTTC.

This clone was picked up a small number of times. The chain couples TRBV30 to TRBJ1-6; D perhaps matches TRBD1 (5 bases). V was trimmed by 3 bases and J by 5 bases, leaving 11 bases between them. Germline CDR1 and CDR2: GTSNPN and SVGIG (reference sequence). This CDR3 has 14 residues. DNA for the CDR3: TGTGCCTGGAGCGGGGCGGGAGATAATTCACCCCTCCACTTT. Residues: CAWSGAGDNSPLHF. Based on the CDR3 plus reference TRBV30 and TRBJ1-6, the full variable domain is SQTIHQWPATLVQPVGSPLSLECTVEGTSNPNLYWYRQAAGRGLQLLFYSVGIGQISSEVPQNLSASRPQDRQFILSSKKLLLSDSGFYLCAWSGAGDNSPLHFGNGTRLTVT.

J is TRBJ2-2 and V is TRBV7-2; D not resolved. Per germline, CDR1 SGHTA and CDR2 FQGNSA. Trimming pared 2 bases from V and 4 bases from J, leaving 5 bases between. The CDR3 covers 13 residues. The DNA for the CDR3 is TGTGCCAGCAGCTTATATTCCACCGGGGAGCTGTTTTTT. Its protein is CASSLYSTGELFF.

This CDR3 is CASSFISSGGRETQYF. The CDR3 DNA sequence: TGTGCCAGCAGTTTTATAAGTAGCGGGGGAAGGGAGACCCAGTACTTC. The chain uses TRBV27 and TRBJ2-5, with 9 bases that match TRBD2. The CDR3 has 16 amino acids. V lost 3 bases to trimming and J lost 5 bases; unmatched junction nucleotides: 10. Germline loops: CDR1 MNHEY, CDR2 SMNVEV (reference sequence).

The chain joins TRBV25-1 to TRBJ1-1; D not certain. Germline assignment: CDR1 MGHDK and CDR2 SYGVNS. Trimming stripped 5 bases from V and 3 bases from J, with 7 bases between. CDR3 size: 12 residues. CDR3 sequence: CASSSTDTEAFF. DNA of the CDR3: TGTGCCAGCAGTTCGACTGACACTGAAGCTTTCTTT.

The CDR3 sequence: CASSLVLAGTDTQYF. The CDR3 nucleotides read TGTGCCAGCAGCTTGGTTCTAGCGGGGACAGATACGCAGTATTTT. The chain carries TRBV5-8 and TRBJ2-3, with TRBD2 matching over 9 bases. CDR1 and CDR2 from the germline V gene are SGHTS and YDEGEE. CDR3 length: 15 amino acids. Losses at the gene ends were 0 bases for V and 3 bases for J; bases not matched to a gene: 2.

V is TRBV4-1 and J is TRBJ1-6; 9 bases are a match to TRBD1. CDR1 and CDR2 from the germline V gene are MGHRA and YSYEKL. The ends lost 4 bases at V and 10 bases at J; junction bases unmatched: 5. The CDR3 length is 14 residues. The chain's CDR3 is CASSPDRGVSPLHF. The CDR3 DNA reads as TGCGCCAGCAGCCCCGACAGGGGGGTATCACCCCTCCACTTT.

The chain combines TRBV30 with TRBJ1-3; D perhaps matches TRBD1 (5 bases). V was shortened by 0 bases and J by 7 bases, with 16 bases between the two germline ends. The CDR3 is 15 amino acids. CDR1 is GTSNPN, CDR2 SVGIG, per germline (reference sequence). The CDR3 sequence is CAWSVTGETWNTIYF. In DNA, the CDR3 is TGTGCCTGGAGTGTTACGGGGGAAACTTGGAACACCATATATTTT.

The CDR3 loop reads CASSLQFSYEQYF. The CDR3 region has the DNA TGTGCCAGCAGCTTGCAGTTCTCCTACGAGCAGTACTTC. The chain links TRBV11-2 to TRBJ2-7; no clear D. Germline V gene data show CDR1 as SGHAT and CDR2 as FQNNGV. Trimming took 3 bases from V and 0 from J, leaving 6 bases between them. The CDR3 spans 13 residues.

This chain uses TRBV6-5 with TRBJ1-5; D may be TRBD1 (5 bases). This CDR3 comprises 16 residues. Germline V gene sequence: CDR1 MNHEY, CDR2 SVGAGI. V lost 4 bases and J lost 5, with 18 bases in between. CDR3 amino acids: CASSSLSTGTDQPQHF. DNA of the CDR3: TGTGCCAGCAGTTCCCTATCCACAGGCACAGATCAGCCCCAGCATTTT.

The chain recombines TRBV11-2 with TRBJ2-1; 8 positions agree with TRBD1. V dropped 4 bases and J dropped 3; count of bases not matched to a gene: 8. This CDR3 region has 16 residues. Germline V CDR1 and CDR2: SGHAT, FQNNGV. CDR3 in DNA: TGTGCCAGCAGCTCGCCACAGGGGGTAGGCTACAATGAGCAGTTCTTC. Translation gives CASSSPQGVGYNEQFF.